These 11 T cell receptor beta chains were all obtained from the same sample, sequenced in a study of blood T cell repertoires in COVID-19. Clones were read by immunoSEQ multiplex PCR, and TCRdb kept only the in-frame ones, dropping some. The table includes about 210,000 clones, 81% detected once. Sequenced material: PBMCs or T cells enriched from blood (not recorded which). Every receptor here comes from a woman between 45 and 65 years old with acute COVID-19.

The chain is built from TRBV28 and TRBJ2-7; TRBD2 is a possible D gene (7 bases). Looked up from germline, CDR1 is MDHEN and CDR2 is SYDVKM. The CDR3 has 13 amino acids. The V gene lost 11 bases and the J gene lost 5 bases, with 19 bases spanning the gap. The CDR3 loop is CAVRGGPTHEQYF. The CDR3 DNA sequence: TGTGCCGTGAGGGGGGGCCCAACCCACGAGCAGTACTTC.

The V and J genes are TRBV6-5 and TRBJ1-2, with TRBD1 identical over 7 bases. The CDR3 spans 15 residues. After removal of 7 bases from V and 5 bases from J, the junction contained 13 bases not matched to a gene. The germline CDR1 and CDR2 sequences are MNHEY and SVGAGI. CDR3 in DNA: TGTGCCAGCATGAGCGTCGGGACAGCAAAATATGGCTACACCTTC. This translates into CASMSVGTAKYGYTF.

The V and J genes are TRBV24-1 and TRBJ2-5; D is unclear. V was shortened by 4 bases and J by 1 base, with 6 bases between the two germline ends. Germline values: CDR1 KGHDR, CDR2 SFDVKD. CDR3 length: 13 amino acids. CDR3 residues: CATSDQAQETQYF. As DNA, the CDR3 is TGTGCCACCAGTGACCAGGCCCAAGAGACCCAGTACTTC.

This clone came up once. The chain links TRBV19 to TRBJ1-4; unclear D gene. CDR1 and CDR2 from the germline V gene are LNHDA and SQIVND (reference sequence). Trimming left V 3 bases short and J 6 bases short, with 5 bases between. This CDR3 region has 12 residues. The CDR3 DNA reads as TGTGCCAGTAGTATTGAGGATGAAAAACTGTTTTTT. This sequence encodes CASSIEDEKLFF.

The V and J genes are TRBV12-5 and TRBJ1-6; TRBD1 matches at 9 bases. The junction had 9 bases not matched to a gene; V was cut back by 7 bases and J by 8 bases. Germline lookup yields CDR1 LGHNT and CDR2 FRNRAP. The CDR3 loop spans 15 amino acids. The CDR3, as DNA: TGTGCTAGTGCCGCTCCCGGACAGGGGTATTCACCCCTCCACTTT. Its translation: CASAAPGQGYSPLHF.

This clone was observed a handful of times. The chain employs TRBV5-1 and TRBJ2-3; D may be TRBD2 (7 bases). The CDR3 loop spans 14 amino acids. Germline CDR1 and CDR2: SGHRS and YFSETQ. V was shortened by 6 bases and J by 2 bases, with 13 bases between the two germline ends. CDR3 amino acids: CASNGGGSTDTQYF. The CDR3 region has the DNA TGCGCCAGCAATGGGGGGGGCTCCACAGATACGCAGTATTTT.

V gene TRBV6-1 combines with J gene TRBJ1-2, with D hard to call. This CDR3 comprises 13 residues. Germline V gene data show CDR1 as MNHNS and CDR2 as SASEGT. The V and J ends lost 1 base and 8 bases respectively, with 11 bases between them. CDR3 sequence: CASSEVEGWGYTF. The CDR3 DNA reads as TGTGCCAGCAGTGAAGTAGAGGGTTGGGGCTACACCTTC.

The chain links TRBV2 to TRBJ1-4; D perhaps matches TRBD1 (6 bases). The V gene lost 7 bases and the J gene lost 8 bases, with 11 bases spanning the gap. Germline V gene lookup returns CDR1 SNHLY and CDR2 FYNNEI. The CDR3 spans 12 residues. The CDR3 here is CASKQGGEKLFF. The CDR3 bases are TGTGCCAGCAAACAGGGTGGGGAAAAACTGTTTTTT.

The rearrangement uses TRBV27 and TRBJ2-3, with 9 bases lining up with TRBD2. CDR3 length: 16 amino acids. Germline V gene sequence: CDR1 MNHEY, CDR2 SMNVEV (reference sequence). Trimming removed 3 bases from V and 0 bases from J; junction bases left unmatched: 4. The CDR3 coding sequence is TGTGCCAGCAGTTTTGGGCTAGCGGGGAGCACAGATACGCAGTATTTT. Translation: CASSFGLAGSTDTQYF.

The chain is built from TRBV18 and TRBJ2-3; 8 bases are shared with TRBD1. Germline CDR1 and CDR2: KGHSH and LQKENI. The junction had 6 bases not matched to a gene; V was cut back by 4 bases and J by 3 bases. The CDR3 extends over 15 amino acids. DNA for the CDR3: TGTGCCAGCTCACTACTGGGACAGGAGACAGATACGCAGTATTTT. This translates into CASSLLGQETDTQYF.

This chain uses TRBV6-1 with TRBJ1-1; D is unclear. V shed 2 bases and J shed 6 bases, with 16 bases lying between them. Germline CDR1 MNHNS, CDR2 SASEGT. The CDR3 contains 15 residues. DNA of the CDR3: TGTGCCAGCAGTGAAATAGGGAGTCCTTCCGCTGAAGCTTTCTTT. This sequence encodes CASSEIGSPSAEAFF.